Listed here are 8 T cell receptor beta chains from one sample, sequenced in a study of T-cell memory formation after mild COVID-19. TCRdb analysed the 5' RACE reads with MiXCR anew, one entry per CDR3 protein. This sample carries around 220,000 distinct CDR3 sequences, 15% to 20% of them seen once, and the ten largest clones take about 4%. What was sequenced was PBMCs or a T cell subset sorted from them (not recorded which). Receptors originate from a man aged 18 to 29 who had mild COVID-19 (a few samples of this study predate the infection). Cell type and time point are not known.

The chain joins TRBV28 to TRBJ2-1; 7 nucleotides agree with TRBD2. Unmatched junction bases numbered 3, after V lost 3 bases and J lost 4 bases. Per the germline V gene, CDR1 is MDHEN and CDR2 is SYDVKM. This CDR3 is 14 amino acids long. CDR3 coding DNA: TGTGCCAGCAGTTTCGCGGGGGATTACAATGAGCAGTTCTTC. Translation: CASSFAGDYNEQFF.

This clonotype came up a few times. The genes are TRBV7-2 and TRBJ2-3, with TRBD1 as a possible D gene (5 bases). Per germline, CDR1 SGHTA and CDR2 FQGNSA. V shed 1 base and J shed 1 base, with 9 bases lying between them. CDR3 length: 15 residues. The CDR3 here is CASSLVGLGTDTQYF. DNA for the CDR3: TGTGCCAGCAGCTTAGTGGGGCTCGGCACAGATACGCAGTATTTT.

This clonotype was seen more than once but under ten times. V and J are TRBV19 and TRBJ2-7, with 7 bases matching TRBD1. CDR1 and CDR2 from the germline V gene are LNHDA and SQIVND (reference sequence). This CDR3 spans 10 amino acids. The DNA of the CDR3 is TGTGCCAGTAGTATTCAGGGACAGCGCGTC. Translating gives CASSIQGQRV.

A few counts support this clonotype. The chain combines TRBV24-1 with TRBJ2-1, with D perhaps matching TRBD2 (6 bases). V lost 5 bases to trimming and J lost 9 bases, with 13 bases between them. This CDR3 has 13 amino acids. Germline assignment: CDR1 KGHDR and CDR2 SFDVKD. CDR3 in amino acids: CATSAPGGSEQFF. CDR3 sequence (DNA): TGTGCCACCAGTGCGCCCGGGGGAAGTGAGCAGTTCTTC.

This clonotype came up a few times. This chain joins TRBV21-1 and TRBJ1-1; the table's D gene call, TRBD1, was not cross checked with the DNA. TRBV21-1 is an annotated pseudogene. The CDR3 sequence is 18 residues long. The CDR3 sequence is CASSKGPGQRKMNTEAFF. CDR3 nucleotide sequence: TGTGCCAGCAGCAAAGGCCCGGGACAGAGAAAGATGAACACTGAAGCTTTCTTT.

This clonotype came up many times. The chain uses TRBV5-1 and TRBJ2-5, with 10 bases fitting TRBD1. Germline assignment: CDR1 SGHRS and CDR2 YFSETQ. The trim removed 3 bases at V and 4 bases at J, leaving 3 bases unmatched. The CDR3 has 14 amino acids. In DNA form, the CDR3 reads TGCGCCAGCAGCTCGGGACAGGGGTTAGAGACCCAGTACTTC. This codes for CASSSGQGLETQYF.

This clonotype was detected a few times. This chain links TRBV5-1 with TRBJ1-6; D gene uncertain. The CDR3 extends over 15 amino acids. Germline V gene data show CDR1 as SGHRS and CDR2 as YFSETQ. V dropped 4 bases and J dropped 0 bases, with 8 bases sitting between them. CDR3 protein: CASSGTSSYNSPLHF. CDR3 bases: TGCGCCAGCAGCGGAACGAGCTCCTATAATTCACCCCTCCACTTT.

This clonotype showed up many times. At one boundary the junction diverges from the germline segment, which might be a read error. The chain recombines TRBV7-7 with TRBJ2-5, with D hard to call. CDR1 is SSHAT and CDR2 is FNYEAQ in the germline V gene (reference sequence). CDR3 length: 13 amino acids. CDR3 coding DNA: TGTGCTAGCAGCTTGCTCCAAGGGGAGACCCAGTACTTC. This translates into CASSLLQGETQYF.